This T cell receptor (beta chain) appears in the sequencing data of a study of blood T cell repertoires in COVID-19. At the level of the study: From T cells, B-cell-depleted T cells, or PBMCs came the material, which was cDNA or gDNA.

In the source study's methods: Amplifying reference gene primers gave estimates of nucleated cell counts. Repertoires were generated with immunoSEQ multiplex PCR, while TCRdb's copy carries only in-frame clones and drops some. V, J and clone size are taken as reported in that table, and D and trimming were inferred from the DNA itself. This sample has 470,000 or so clones, with about 89% found just once. On this clone: One end of the junction does not line up with germline, which may come from a read error.

CDR3 length: 12 residues. The germline CDR1 and CDR2 sequences are MGHRA and YSYEKL. This TCR derives from a woman in her twenties or thirties with acute or convalescent COVID-19. The rearrangement joins TRBV4-1 to TRBJ1-4; 8 nucleotides match TRBD1. The sequencing input was peripheral blood. The CDR3 nucleotides read TGCGCCAGCAGCCAAGAGCAGGGGGCTTTGGAGTTT. This gives the protein CASSQEQGALEF.